This T cell receptor (beta chain) was captured in a study of blood T cell repertoires in COVID-19 (dated by TCRdb to about 2020). Study-wide context: Collaborator samples came from the United States, Italy and Spain and covered acute and convalescent phases of COVID-19. The prospective study material was composed of cDNA or gDNA derived from T cells, B-cell-depleted T cells, or PBMCs. Subjects who had been exposed to COVID-19, were actively infected with it, or had recovered from it provided the deeply sampled blood TCRbeta repertoires that made up the dataset. A freely available public database, intended as a resource for researchers studying the immune response to SARS-CoV-2, is where the repertoires were released. The samples were drawn from the first 160 participants of the ongoing ImmuneRACE study and from 1,200 or so subjects provided by 6 global collaborators. Nearly every sample came with metadata listing a de-identified subject ID, COVID-19 status, age in years and sex. Where HLA class I and class II types were available, the types were taken from metadata supplied by the sample provider, not from assay-based typing. The research as a whole found: Clinical and demographic metadata were provided uncurated, with the amount varying by source and participant.

Regarding this clone: Its antigen is unknown. No quality values exist for individual bases; no much larger clone is one base distant.

TCRbeta CDR3 regions were amplified from genomic DNA by means of the immunoSEQ Assay, a bias-controlled multiplex PCR. Under the source paper's analysis protocol: The number of nucleated cells in each sample was estimated by amplification of reference gene primers within the assay. To quantify the absolute abundance of each unique TCRbeta CDR3 rearrangement, sequence reads were collapsed and filtered. Productive Simpson clonality was computed per sample as the square root of Simpson's diversity index over productive rearrangements. TCRdb mirrors the immuneACCESS table, restricted to in-frame sequences. Some clones are absent from its copies; in checked studies, under half trace to an unresolved V gene, and the reason for the others is unknown. That table supplies the V and J calls and clone size; D and trimming were determined from the DNA. For this sample there are approximately 500,000 clones; roughly 89% appear just once. The top ten clonotypes cover 0.8% to 0.9% of the sample.

In Seattle, one collaborating source enrolled patients while the infection was active and tracked those patients longitudinally over the course of disease. The collaborating institutions used their own protocols to collect whole blood in K2EDTA tubes. Collaborator samples were shipped for TCRbeta analysis as frozen whole blood, isolated PBMCs, or DNA extracted from either sample type. The receptor was derived from a man aged 18 to 30 with COVID-19, enrolled during active disease. Sequencing was carried out using peripheral blood.

The CDR3 sequence is CASSSGTGANVLTF. The DNA sequence is as follows: TGTGCCAGCAGTTCGGGTACGGGGGCCAACGTCCTGACTTTC. The rearranged chain carries TRBV27 and TRBJ2-6; confidence is insufficient to name the D gene. Sequences MNHEY (CDR1) and SMNVEV (CDR2) are obtained from the germline V gene (reference sequence). V was cut back by 4 bases and J by 4 bases, leaving a gap of 8 bases between them. The CDR3 goes from the cysteine to the phenylalanine over 14 residues. This entry keeps only the CDR3 DNA: 42 bases, framed from base 1.